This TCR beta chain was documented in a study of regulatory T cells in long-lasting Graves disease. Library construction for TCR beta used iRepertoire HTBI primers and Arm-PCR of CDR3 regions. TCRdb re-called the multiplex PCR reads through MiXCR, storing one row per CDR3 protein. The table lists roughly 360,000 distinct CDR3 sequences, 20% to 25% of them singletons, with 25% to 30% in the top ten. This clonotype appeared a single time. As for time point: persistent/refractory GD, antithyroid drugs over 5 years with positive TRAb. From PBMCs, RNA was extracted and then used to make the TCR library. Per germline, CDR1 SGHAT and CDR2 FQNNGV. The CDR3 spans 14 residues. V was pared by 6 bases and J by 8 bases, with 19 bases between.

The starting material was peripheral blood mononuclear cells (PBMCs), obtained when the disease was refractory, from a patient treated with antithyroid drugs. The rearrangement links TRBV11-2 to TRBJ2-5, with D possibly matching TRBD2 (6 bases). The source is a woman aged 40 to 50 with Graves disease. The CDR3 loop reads CASRGPGAKSTQYF. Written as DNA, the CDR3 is TGTGCCAGCAGGGGACCGGGAGCTAAGAGTACCCAGTACTTC.